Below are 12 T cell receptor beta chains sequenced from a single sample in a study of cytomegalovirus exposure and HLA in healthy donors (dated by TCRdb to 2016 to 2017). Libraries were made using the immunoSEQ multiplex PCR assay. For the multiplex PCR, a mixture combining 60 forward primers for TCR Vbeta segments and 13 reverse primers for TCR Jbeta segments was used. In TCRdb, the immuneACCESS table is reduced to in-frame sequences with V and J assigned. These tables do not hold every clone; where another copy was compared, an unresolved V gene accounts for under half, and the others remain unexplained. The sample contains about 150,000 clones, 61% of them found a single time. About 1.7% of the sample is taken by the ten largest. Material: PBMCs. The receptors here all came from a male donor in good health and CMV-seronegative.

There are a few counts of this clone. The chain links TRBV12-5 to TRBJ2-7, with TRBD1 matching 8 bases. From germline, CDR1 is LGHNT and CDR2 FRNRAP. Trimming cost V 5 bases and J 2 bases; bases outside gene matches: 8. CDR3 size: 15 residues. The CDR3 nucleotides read TGTGCTAGTGGTATCCAGGGGGCCCCAACCTACGAGCAGTACTTC. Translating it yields CASGIQGAPTYEQYF.

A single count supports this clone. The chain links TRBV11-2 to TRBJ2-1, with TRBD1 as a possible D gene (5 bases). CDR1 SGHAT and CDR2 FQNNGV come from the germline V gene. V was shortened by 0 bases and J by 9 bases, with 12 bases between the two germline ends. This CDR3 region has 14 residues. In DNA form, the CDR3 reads TGTGCCAGCAGCTTAGATCTGCAGGGTAGTGAGCAGTTCTTC. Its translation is CASSLDLQGSEQFF.

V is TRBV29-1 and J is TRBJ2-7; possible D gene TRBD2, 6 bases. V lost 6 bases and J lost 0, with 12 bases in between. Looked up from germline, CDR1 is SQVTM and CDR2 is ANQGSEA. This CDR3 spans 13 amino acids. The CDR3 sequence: CSVRDGSSYEQYF. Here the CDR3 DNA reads TGCAGCGTGCGGGACGGATCCTCCTACGAGCAGTACTTC.

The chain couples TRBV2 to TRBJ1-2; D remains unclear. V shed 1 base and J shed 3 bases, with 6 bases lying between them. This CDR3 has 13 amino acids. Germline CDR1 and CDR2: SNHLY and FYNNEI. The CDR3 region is CASSEDGDYGYTF. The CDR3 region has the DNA TGTGCCAGCAGTGAAGACGGGGACTATGGCTACACCTTC.

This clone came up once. The chain's CDR3 is CSVGQVDEQYF. CDR3 coding DNA: TGCAGCGTTGGACAGGTTGACGAGCAGTACTTC. The V call is TRBV29-1, the J call TRBJ2-7, with D possibly TRBD1 on 6 matching bases. Germline V gives CDR1 SQVTM, CDR2 ANQGSEA. CDR3 length: 11 amino acids. V lost 4 bases, J lost 5 bases, and 9 bases lay in between.

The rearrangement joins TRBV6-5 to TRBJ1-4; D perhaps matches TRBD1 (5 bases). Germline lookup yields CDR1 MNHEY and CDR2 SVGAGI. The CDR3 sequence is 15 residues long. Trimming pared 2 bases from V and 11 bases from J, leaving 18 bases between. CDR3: CASSYTPGEGVKLFF. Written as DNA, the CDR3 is TGTGCCAGCAGTTACACCCCGGGGGAAGGGGTGAAACTGTTTTTT.

As DNA, the CDR3 is TGTGCCAGCTCACCACAAATCCCGGACCTGGGGGCCAATGAGCAGTTCTTC. It yields the protein CASSPQIPDLGANEQFF. V and J are TRBV18 and TRBJ2-1; a weak D match, TRBD1 (6 bases). From germline, CDR1 is KGHSH and CDR2 LQKENI. Trimming took off 1 base at V and 6 bases at J, with 19 bases between the two ends. The CDR3 has 17 amino acids.

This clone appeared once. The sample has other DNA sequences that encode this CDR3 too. This CDR3 reads CASSLAKNIQYF. The CDR3 region has the DNA TGTGCCAGCAGTCTAGCCAAAAACATTCAGTACTTC. This sequence joins TRBV28 and TRBJ2-4; D not resolved. This CDR3 is 12 amino acids long. Trimming stripped 5 bases from V and 0 bases from J, with 2 bases between. From germline, CDR1 is MDHEN and CDR2 SYDVKM.

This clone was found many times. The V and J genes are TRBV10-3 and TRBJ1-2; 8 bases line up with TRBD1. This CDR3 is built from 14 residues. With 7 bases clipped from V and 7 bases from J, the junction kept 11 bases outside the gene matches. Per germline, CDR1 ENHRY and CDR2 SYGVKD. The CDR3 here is CAITGGQAVAGYTF. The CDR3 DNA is TGTGCCATCACGGGGGGACAGGCCGTCGCTGGCTACACCTTC.

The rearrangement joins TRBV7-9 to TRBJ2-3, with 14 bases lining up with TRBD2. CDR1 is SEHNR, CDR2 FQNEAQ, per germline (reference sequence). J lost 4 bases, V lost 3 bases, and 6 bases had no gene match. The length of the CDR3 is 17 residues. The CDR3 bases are TGTGCCAGCAGCTTCCCGACTAGCGGGGGGGTCTCAGATACGCAGTATTTT. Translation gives CASSFPTSGGVSDTQYF. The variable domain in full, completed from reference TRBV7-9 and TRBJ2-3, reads DTGVSQNPRHKITKRGQNVTFRCDPISEHNRLYWYRQTLGQGPEFLTYFQNEAQLEKSRLLSDRFSAERPKGSFSTLEIQRTEQGDSAMYLCASSFPTSGGVSDTQYFGPGTRLTVL.

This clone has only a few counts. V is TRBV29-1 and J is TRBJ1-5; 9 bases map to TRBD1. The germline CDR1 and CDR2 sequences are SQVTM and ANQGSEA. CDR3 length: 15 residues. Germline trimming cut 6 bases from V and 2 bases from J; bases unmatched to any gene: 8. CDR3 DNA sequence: TGCAGCGTCACCGGGACAGGGATGGGCAATCAGCCCCAGCATTTT. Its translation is CSVTGTGMGNQPQHF.

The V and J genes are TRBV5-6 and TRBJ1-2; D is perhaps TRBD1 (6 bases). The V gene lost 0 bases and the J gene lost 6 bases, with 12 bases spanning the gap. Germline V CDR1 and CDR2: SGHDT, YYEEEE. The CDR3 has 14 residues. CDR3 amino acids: CASSLGGRTDGYTF. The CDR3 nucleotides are TGTGCCAGCAGCTTGGGAGGAAGGACAGATGGCTACACCTTC.